This T cell receptor (beta chain) was documented in a study of beta chain features in type 1 diabetes. The investigators reverse transcribed all of the isolated RNA, so they sequenced expressed TCRB transcripts. Sequencing was performed with immunoSEQ multiplex PCR; in TCRdb, only in-frame clones are kept and a portion is missing. The sample has 430,000 or so clones, over 9.5% seen once. The germline CDR1 and CDR2 sequences are SGDLS and YYNGEE. The ends lost 0 bases at V and 15 bases at J; junction bases unmatched: 6. The CDR3 loop spans 12 amino acids. The receptor's source is a young woman in good health. The sequenced sample was naive CD4+ T cells from blood. The rearrangement uses TRBV9 and TRBJ2-1, with 7 bases matching TRBD2. The CDR3, as DNA: TGTGCCAGCAGCGTAGTGGGAGGGGCCCCGTTCTTC. Translating it yields CASSVVGGAPFF.